The T cell receptor (beta chain) described here comes from a study of human T cells and chemical hapten exposure (dated by TCRdb to the early 2020s). Context from the whole study: Libraries were combined into a pool for sequencing, and differences in TCR yield between samples came mainly from small differences in library volumes within the pool. For every blood RNA sample, sequencing covered both the TCR alpha and TCR beta chains. The study tracked peripheral blood TCR repertoire changes in vivo during primary and secondary sensitization to the hapten diphenylcyclopropenone (DPC) in alopecia patients. Study-level results and caveats: Repeated subsampling changed both the strength of the expansion versus patch-test correlation and the threshold at which that correlation became significant. The number of TCRs above 1 in 1000 frequency did not change with DPC sensitization; there was no evidence of global repertoire structure alterations.

Taken with the paper, the label for time point translates to: healthy volunteer bleed at 2 weeks. Total RNA was extracted from unfractionated whole blood that had been collected in Tempus Blood RNA tubes. Roughly 5 healthy volunteers served as TCR sequencing controls and were bled at day 0, 2 weeks and 6 weeks. This clonotype was counted a few times. What this receptor recognizes is not known. Base qualities are not recorded, but no much larger clone differs from it by a single base. Receptors were amplified or captured by RACE. Sequenced using a NextSeq 500. During library preparation, unique molecular identifiers were attached to individual cDNA molecules so that TCRs could be counted in a quantitative, reproducible way. Per the source publication's procedure: Samples had a median of about 96,000 TCRs, with a range from roughly 23,224 to 700,000. V, J and CDR3 annotation of the TCR reads was carried out using the Decombinator software suite. For the PS versus PT1 abundance plots, all samples were subsampled to the same number of TCRs (28,000). Expanded TCRs were defined as absent before sensitization and observed at least eight times at the 2-week time point. TCRdb took the public reads, trimmed them with fastp at Q25, ran MiXCR for clone calling and kept in-frame beta chains. Rows are unified per CDR3 protein, each entry keeping the most common DNA and genes. These V and J calls rely on TCRdb rather than the paper's analysis. The sample profile shows tens of thousands of distinct CDR3 sequences; 8.5% to 9% of them were found once. The top ten clones comprise 2.5% to 3% of the sample.

Taken from the germline V gene, the CDR1 and CDR2 loops are SNHLY and FYNNEI. V sheds 8 bases and J sheds 0 bases, leaving 8 bases between their ends. The CDR3 holds 13 amino acids from the cysteine to the phenylalanine. The CDR3 DNA has 39 bases and is translated from base 1. The rearranged segments are TRBV2 and TRBJ1-5, with no confidently assigned D gene. The receptor was derived from a female donor in good health. Some clones in this sample may be carry-over from other donors' samples. The material sequenced was whole blood. The bases read TGTGCCAGCCGGGCATATAGCAATCAGCCCCAGCATTTT. Protein translation: CASRAYSNQPQHF.